This TCR beta chain appears in the sequencing data of a study of T cells expressing NK-cell markers. TCRdb re-called the 5' RACE reads; one entry per CDR3 protein, DNA not given. The sample includes about 550,000 distinct CDR3 sequences. Input material: blood T cells: a sorted CD56 or NKG2C T cell subset, CD4+ or CD8+ T cells, or bulk PBMC T cells (not recorded which). This clonotype was sampled from a man in his late teens or twenties in good health.

The CDR3 loop reads CASSLGLAGDVYNEQFF. The chain couples TRBV27 to TRBJ2-1; TCRdb designates TRBD2, a call that cannot be tested without DNA. Looked up from germline, CDR1 is MNHEY and CDR2 is SMNVEV (reference sequence). The CDR3 runs 17 residues.